The present entry profiles one TCR beta chain with its context. It has no known antigen specificity. No base qualities exist here, and no much larger clone lies one base off it. The entry originates in a study of cytomegalovirus exposure and HLA in healthy donors (dated by TCRdb to the late 2010s). Describing the broader study: An earlier analysis of several hundred of the donors reported 276 Gb of sequence data and 117 million unique TCR beta sequences obtained from around 170 million T cells. The study profiled the T cell repertoires of about 720 subjects by immunosequencing and related them to cytomegalovirus serostatus. HLA typing included class I and class II loci at four-digit resolution. In a later genetic analysis, genome-wide SNP genotypes for 398 of the 666 donors were used, and that subset was treated as a discovery cohort. In an earlier analysis of roughly 540 of the donors, high-throughput TCR beta sequencing was used to judge whether each TCR beta V gene segment behaved as functional or pseudogenic. Of the 300 to 450 genotyped donors, less than 85% were placed in the genetic ancestry cluster associated with self-reported Caucasian donors. About 5 DR-DQ haplotypes were handled as single units for association and clustering, since linkage in the cohort was strong. Roughly 300 gigabases of sequencing data and around 88 million unique TCR sequences made up an early release that covered about 640 HLA-typed donors. High-throughput TCR immunosequencing, statistical association of individual TCRs with disease status, and machine learning were combined to predict cytomegalovirus infection status. The study aimed to test whether cataloging public T cell receptors could reveal signatures of past pathogen exposure. Typing coverage varied by locus: about 620-640 donors for A, B, C, DRB1 and DQB1; around 560 for DQA1; approximately 610 for DPA1; approximately 470 for DPB1. Donor age, sex, ethnicity and CMV serostatus were compiled together with the repertoire data. In the later analysis, no new phenotypic data were used to find candidate immune exposures; instead, reliance was placed on TCR beta sequences and their occurrence across donors. On average, around 240,000 unique TCR beta nucleotide sequences were sequenced per donor among fewer than 500 genotyped donors of the cohort, with roughly 18% of those sequences being non-productive. A later analysis re-analyzed previously published TCR beta repertoires from roughly 600 donors and added high-resolution HLA genotyping to study TCR occurrence patterns. All discovery cohort repertoires had been generated using a single sequencing platform. In addition to the first cohort of 666 subjects, a separate validation cohort of approximately 130 different subjects was used. Broad study findings and their caveats: Broadly in line with IMGT annotations, most TCR beta V segments showed up in productive rearrangements about 87% or about 30% of the time in an earlier analysis of 587 of the donors. In this cohort, only TCR beta chains were sequenced, and detectable features were limited by the absence of alpha or paired-chain data. Some IMGT-functional V segments, including TRBV6-2 and TRBV6-3, could not be distinguished by the 87-base-pair reads and were therefore excluded. The authors suggested that the approach could potentially be generalized to other disease states and immunological phenotypes. V-gene and J-gene trimming of TCR beta chains was associated with a missense DCLRE1C variant in a later genetic analysis, and the association was replicated in an independent cohort. When HLA alleles, especially DR and DQ, strongly co-occurred, attributing TCR associations to individual alleles was difficult. The classifier was reported to diagnose cytomegalovirus status with high specificity and sensitivity in both the original cohort and the validation cohort. According to a later analysis, parvovirus B19, influenza, CMV and Epstein-Barr virus appeared linked to several top co-occurrence clusters. Compared with equally common non-associated chains, HLA-associated TCR beta chains in a later analysis were more clonally expanded and had lower generation probabilities. For the cohort, immune exposure information was limited to CMV serostatus. Because HLA typing was unavailable for some donors at each locus, only the typed subset was used in association tests. In a later analysis, the rate of TCR association differed among HLA loci, with DRB1 alleles having the most associated TCRs and HLA-C alleles having the fewest. Most CMV-associated TCR beta chains appeared to be HLA-restricted in a later analysis, and the HLA associations seemed to be driven largely by CMV exposure. Correlated functional status among segregating V segments might reflect linkage disequilibrium, but an unknown experimental factor could not be ruled out. The sequencing pipeline was judged likely to have produced a cluster of highly shared sequence variants as a technical artifact. Compared with the approximately 600-donor mean, donors in an Asian-associated ancestry cluster had fewer N-insertions in productive TCRs, according to a later genetic analysis. In a later analysis, 16,951 TCR beta sequences were associated with specific HLA alleles at a false discovery rate of 0.05. Across donors, most TCR sequences were observed very rarely, whereas some public TCRs were present in many individuals. Because counts were too low, seventeen rarely observed V segments, including chromosome 9 orphons, were excluded from the earlier analysis of around 590 of the donors. The study gave a list of around 170 TCR beta chains associated with cytomegalovirus. A further reported finding was that TCR beta sequences accurately predicted the HLA-A and HLA-B alleles for most subjects in the first cohort. In vitro tests confirmed that a few of the cytomegalovirus-associated TCR beta chains recognize cytomegalovirus antigens. The presence/absence analyses assumed that sequencing depth was roughly uniform across donors, and that assumption may not be true.

The cohort consisted of hundreds of healthy bone marrow donors. All cohort members were sampled while nominally healthy, although unrecorded immune exposures were likely present. The donor tested CMV seronegative, placing the donor among the roughly 350 seronegative members of the cohort. Every donor gave a peripheral blood sample, and the peripheral blood mononuclear cells from that sample were used for TCR beta sequencing. The Qiagen DNeasy Blood Extraction Kit was used to extract genomic DNA from the blood cell samples. Libraries were built with the immunoSEQ multiplex PCR assay. For the multiplex PCR, a mixture combining 60 forward primers for TCR Vbeta segments and 13 reverse primers for TCR Jbeta segments was used. Amplification of the CDR3 region of rearranged TCR beta genes was performed with a multiplex PCR assay on genomic DNA. The amplified TCR beta libraries were sequenced on the Illumina HiSeq System as 87-base-pair reads. The paper's data handling went like this. A later analysis counted tens of millions of unique TCR beta chains across the 670 or so repertoires, and roughly 9.9 million of these chains were shared by at least two donors. Raw reads were error-corrected and collapsed into unique sequences by a nearest-neighbor algorithm in which closely related sequences were merged to remove PCR and sequencing errors. Alignment of CDR3 sequences to IMGT reference sequences was used to assign V, D and J gene segments. For a sequence to be retained, at least a six-nucleotide match to both a V gene segment and a J gene segment was required. A rearrangement counted as productive if the CDR3 had no stop codons and remained in frame with V and J, and every other rearrangement counted as non-productive. Following IMGT convention, CDR3 was defined as the stretch from the second conserved V-encoded cysteine up to the conserved J-encoded phenylalanine. The earlier analysis of some 550 of the donors excluded any sequence lacking an unambiguous match to a single V gene segment. In an earlier analysis of 587 of the donors, V segments were called functional above 56.7% productive rearrangements and were called segregating when the between-donor standard deviation exceeded 5%. A statistical classification framework was built to diagnose cytomegalovirus status from the catalog of TCR beta chain sequences. A later analysis assigned V and J genes by comparing TCR nucleotide sequences with IMGT/GENE-DB human TR gene sequences. In a later analysis, CDR3 sequences and most-parsimonious VDJ recombination scenarios were assigned using the TCRdist pipeline. In a later analysis, each TCR beta chain was defined by its CDR3 amino acid sequence together with its V-gene family, and reads lacking a unique V-gene family were excluded. To address suspected cross-contamination and a sequencing artifact, a later analysis removed 592 highly shared, low-generation-probability nucleotide sequences. For each public chain, a later analysis derived a clonal expansion index from normalized ranks of inferred template counts within each repertoire. In a later analysis, generation probabilities were computed with a VDJ recombination model fitted to out-of-frame rearrangements, and the resulting probabilities were checked against IGoR. Hypergeometric tests were used in a later analysis to score TCR-TCR, TCR-HLA and TCR-CMV co-occurrence, with a repertoire-size bias correction applied to the TCR pairs. In a later analysis, false discovery rates were estimated by permuting HLA or CMV assignments 20 times. In a later analysis, co-occurring TCRs were grouped using DBSCAN, with TCRdist sequence similarity added in when clustering inside HLA-allele-positive subsets. Repertoires with fewer than 30,000 or more than 120,000 public chains were left out of co-occurrence clustering, as were a handful of repertoires with anomalous nucleotide sharing. The clones in this table, taken by TCRdb from immuneACCESS, are in-frame only. Not every clone is retained; where verified, under half of the shortfall comes from an unresolved V gene, and the cause of the rest is unknown. That table supplies the V and J calls and clone size; D and trimming were determined from the DNA. This sample has 150,000 to 160,000 clones in its table, and more than 60% of those were observed once. The ten largest clones capture roughly 4.2% of the sample.

As encoded in the germline V gene (reference sequence), CDR1 is MNHEY while CDR2 is SMNVEV. Here V drops 5 bases and J drops 4 bases, and the junction holds 12 bases not matched to any gene. The CDR3 runs 16 amino acids, cysteine and phenylalanine included. The kept DNA is CDR3 alone, 48 bases in frame from the first base. Sequencing was carried out using PBMCs. The rearrangement joined TRBV27 to TRBJ1-2, and TRBD1 aligns with 8 junction nucleotides. The origin of this receptor is a woman in her 40s in good health and CMV-seronegative. Here is the DNA: TGTGCCAGCAGTCTTGGTGGCGCAGGGGGCGTCTATGGCTACACCTTC. This codes for CASSLGGAGGVYGYTF.